Sequencing of this T cell receptor beta chain was carried out in a study of blood T cell repertoires in COVID-19. The overall study: COVID-19 samples, acute and convalescent, were from the United States, Italy and Spain. PBMCs, B-cell-depleted T cells, or T cells provided the cDNA or gDNA that made up the material.

As handled by the study authors: Estimation of nucleated cell counts was performed using reference gene primer amplification. TCRdb's copy holds only in-frame clones and misses some; the assay was immunoSEQ multiplex PCR. V and J calls and clone size are those listed in that table; D and trimming were worked out from the DNA. The sample consists of roughly 98,000 clones, roughly four fifths of them appearing once. J lost 4 bases, V lost 0 bases, and 13 bases had no gene match. The CDR3 contains 19 residues. Germline CDR1 and CDR2: SGHRS and YFSETQ. The sample taken for sequencing was peripheral blood. The TCR was taken from a human donor in a cohort sampled during active COVID-19. The chain combines TRBV5-1 with TRBJ2-2, with TRBD2 matching over 9 bases. The chain's CDR3 is CASSLELAGYGGGTGELFF. CDR3 bases: TGCGCCAGCAGCTTGGAACTAGCGGGCTACGGCGGGGGCACCGGGGAGCTGTTTTTT.